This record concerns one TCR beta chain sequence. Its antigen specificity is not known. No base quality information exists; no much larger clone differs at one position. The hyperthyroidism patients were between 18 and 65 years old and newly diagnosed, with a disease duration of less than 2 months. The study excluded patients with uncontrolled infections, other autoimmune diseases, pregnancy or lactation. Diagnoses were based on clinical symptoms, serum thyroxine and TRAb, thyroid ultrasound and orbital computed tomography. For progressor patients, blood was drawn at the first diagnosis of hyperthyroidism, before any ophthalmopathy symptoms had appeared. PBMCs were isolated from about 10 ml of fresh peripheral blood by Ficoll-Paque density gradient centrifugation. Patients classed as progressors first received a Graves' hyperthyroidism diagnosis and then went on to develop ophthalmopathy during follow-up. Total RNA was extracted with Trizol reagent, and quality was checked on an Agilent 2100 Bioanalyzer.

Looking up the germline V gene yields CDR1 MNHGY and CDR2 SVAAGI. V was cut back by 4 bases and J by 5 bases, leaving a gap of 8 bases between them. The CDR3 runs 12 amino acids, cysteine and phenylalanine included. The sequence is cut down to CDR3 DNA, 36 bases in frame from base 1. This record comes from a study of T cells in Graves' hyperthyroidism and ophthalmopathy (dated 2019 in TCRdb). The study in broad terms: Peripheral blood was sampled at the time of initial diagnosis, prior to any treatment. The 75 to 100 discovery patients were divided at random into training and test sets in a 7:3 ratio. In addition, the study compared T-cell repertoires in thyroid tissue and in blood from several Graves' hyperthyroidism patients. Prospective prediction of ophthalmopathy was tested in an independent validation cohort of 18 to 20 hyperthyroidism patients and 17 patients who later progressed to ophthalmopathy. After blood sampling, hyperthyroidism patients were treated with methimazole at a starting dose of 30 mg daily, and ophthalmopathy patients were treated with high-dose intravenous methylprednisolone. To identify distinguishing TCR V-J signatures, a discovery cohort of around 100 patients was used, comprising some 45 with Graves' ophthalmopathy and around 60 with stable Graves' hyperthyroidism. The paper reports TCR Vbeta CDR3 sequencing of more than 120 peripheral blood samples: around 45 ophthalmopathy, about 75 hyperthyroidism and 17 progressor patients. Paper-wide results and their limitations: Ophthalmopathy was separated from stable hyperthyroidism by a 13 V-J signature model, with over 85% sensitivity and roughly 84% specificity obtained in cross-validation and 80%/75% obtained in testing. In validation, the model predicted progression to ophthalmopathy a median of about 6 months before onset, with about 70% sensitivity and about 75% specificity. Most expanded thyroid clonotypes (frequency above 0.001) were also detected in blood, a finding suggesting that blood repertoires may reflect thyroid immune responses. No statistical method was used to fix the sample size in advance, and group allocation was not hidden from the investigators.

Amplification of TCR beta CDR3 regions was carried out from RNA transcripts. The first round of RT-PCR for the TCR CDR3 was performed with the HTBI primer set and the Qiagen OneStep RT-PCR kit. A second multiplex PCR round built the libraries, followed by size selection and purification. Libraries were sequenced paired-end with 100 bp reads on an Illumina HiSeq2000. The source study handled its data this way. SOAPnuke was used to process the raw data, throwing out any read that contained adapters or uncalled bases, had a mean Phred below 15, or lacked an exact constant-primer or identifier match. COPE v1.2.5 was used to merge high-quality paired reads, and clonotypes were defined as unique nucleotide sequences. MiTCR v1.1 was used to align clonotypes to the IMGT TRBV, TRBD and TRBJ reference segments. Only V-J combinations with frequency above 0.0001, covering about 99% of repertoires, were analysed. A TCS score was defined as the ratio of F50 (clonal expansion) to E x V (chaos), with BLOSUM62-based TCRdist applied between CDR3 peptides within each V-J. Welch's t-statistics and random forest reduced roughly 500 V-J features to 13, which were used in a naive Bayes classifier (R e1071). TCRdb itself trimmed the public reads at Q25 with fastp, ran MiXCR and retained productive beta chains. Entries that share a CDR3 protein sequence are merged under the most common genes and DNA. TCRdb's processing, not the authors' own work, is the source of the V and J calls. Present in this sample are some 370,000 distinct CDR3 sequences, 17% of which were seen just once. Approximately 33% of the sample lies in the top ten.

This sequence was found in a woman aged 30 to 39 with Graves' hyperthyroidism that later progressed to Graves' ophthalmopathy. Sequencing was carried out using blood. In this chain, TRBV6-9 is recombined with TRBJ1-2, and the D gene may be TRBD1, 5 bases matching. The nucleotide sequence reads TGTGCCAGCAGTTTGACAGAGTATGGCTACACCTTC. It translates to CASSLTEYGYTF.